One sample yielded the 5 T cell receptor beta chains listed below, sequenced in a study of shared clonotypes between healthy human individuals. Repertoires were generated with immunoSEQ multiplex PCR, while TCRdb's copy carries only in-frame clones and drops some. The data hold hundreds of thousands of clones, with about three quarters observed a single time. The specimen was memory CD4+ T cells sorted from blood. Subset of the sample: CD45RA-negative fraction. Source of these receptors: a woman aged 25 to 39 in good health.

The gene calls are TRBV9 and TRBJ2-1; 7 bases agree with TRBD1. V trimming: 0 bases; J trimming: 5 bases; junction bases outside the gene matches: 5. In germline, CDR1 is SGDLS, CDR2 YYNGEE. CDR3 length: 15 residues. The CDR3 loop reads CASSVGWDSHNEQFF. CDR3 in DNA: TGTGCCAGCAGCGTAGGGTGGGACAGTCACAATGAGCAGTTCTTC.

The chain employs TRBV28 and TRBJ1-2; a weak D match, TRBD1 (6 bases). This CDR3 spans 15 amino acids. Germline V gives CDR1 MDHEN, CDR2 SYDVKM. Trimming removed 3 bases at V and 4 bases at J, with 15 bases between. The CDR3 sequence: CASSLGQGRIYGYTF. Here the CDR3 DNA reads TGTGCCAGCAGTTTGGGCCAGGGGAGGATCTATGGCTACACCTTC.

V gene TRBV27 combines with J gene TRBJ1-4; D remains unclear. The CDR3 sequence is 16 residues long. Trimming took off 6 bases at V and 6 bases at J, with 20 bases between the two ends. The V gene's germline CDR1 is MNHEY and CDR2 SMNVEV (reference sequence). The DNA of the CDR3 is TGTGCCAGCAGCTCGGTGGTGGCTGACGGAGATGAAAAACTGTTTTTT. The encoded protein is CASSSVVADGDEKLFF.

This rearrangement joins TRBV2 to TRBJ1-2; possible D gene TRBD1, 6 bases. The CDR3 has 14 amino acids. Per germline, CDR1 SNHLY and CDR2 FYNNEI. The germline V and J ends were trimmed by 4 bases and 1 base, with 10 bases remaining between them. CDR3 DNA: TGTGCCAGCAGTGGGACAGCAGTTAACTATGGCTACACCTTC. Protein product: CASSGTAVNYGYTF.

This chain uses TRBV28 with TRBJ1-2; 7 nucleotides match TRBD1. The germline CDR1 and CDR2 sequences are MDHEN and SYDVKM. CDR3 size: 16 residues. Trimming at V came to 6 bases and at J to 2 bases, leaving 12 bases not matched to a gene. The CDR3 bases are TGTGCCAGCAGGCTAGAGACAGGGAATTCAAACTATGGCTACACCTTC. It yields the protein CASRLETGNSNYGYTF.